The present T cell receptor beta chain was sequenced within a study of beta chain features in type 1 diabetes. Broader study findings: At VDJ recombination sites, type 1 diabetes patients had fewer insertions and more deleted nucleotides. Across patients, naive, central memory and Treg TCRB repertoires exhibited apparently greater similarity than was observed across healthy donors. Because the template was cDNA, high-expressing cells might be over-represented.

This clone was detected a few times. Antigen: not known. Trimming left V 10 bases short and J 0 bases short, with 16 bases between. Germline V gene lookup returns CDR1 SGHAT and CDR2 FQNNGV. The CDR3 covers 15 residues. A sort by CD45RO/CCR7/CD25/CD127/CD95/CD27 yielded CD4+ naive, central memory, regulatory and stem cell-like memory cells. As every portion of the isolated RNA was reverse transcribed, the sequencing read expressed TCRB transcripts. TCRdb's copy holds only in-frame clones and misses some; the assay was immunoSEQ multiplex PCR. The top ten hold 6.7% of the sample, which has a few hundred thousand clones, 12% to 15% seen once.

The material sequenced was central memory CD4+ T cells from blood. This chain uses TRBV11-2 with TRBJ2-1; a possible D gene is TRBD1 (6 bases). This sequence was found in a man younger than 40 in good health. The CDR3, as DNA: TGTGCCACCACACAGGGACGATCCTCCTACAATGAGCAGTTCTTC. Amino acid sequence: CATTQGRSSYNEQFF.